This is a list of T cell receptor beta chains from one sample in a study of shared clonotypes between healthy human individuals. Method: immunoSEQ multiplex PCR; TCRdb's copy keeps in-frame clones and lacks some. The sample yields about 1,500,000 clones, approximately 96% seen once. The source material was naive CD4+ T cells sorted from blood. The receptors come from a man between 25 and 39 years old in good health. Both conserved end residues are part of each CDR3. The D gene is left open where the match is weak. Some rows mark clone size as missing; the rest say once, few, many or name a class of expanded clone.

clone_size d_call j_call v_call cdr3_nt cdr3_aa
NA NA TRBJ1-2 TRBV28 TGTGCCAGCAGGGTCCAGGGGAATAACTATGGCTACACCTTC CASRVQGNNYGYTF
NA NA TRBJ2-1 TRBV10-1 TGCGCCAGCAGTGATAAACTTACCGACTCGGGCAATGAGCAGTTCTTC CASSDKLTDSGNEQFF
NA TRBD1 TRBJ2-7 TRBV28 TGTGCCAGCAGTACCTACGGGACAGGGGGCACCTACGAGCAGTACTTC CASSTYGTGGTYEQYF
NA NA TRBJ2-1 TRBV29-1 TGCAGCGTGGATGCGAGGAGCTCCTACAATGAGCAGTTCTTC CSVDARSSYNEQFF
NA NA TRBJ2-1 TRBV4-2 TGTGCCAGCAGCTTGGCGGGACTGTTATCGGATGAGCAGTTCTTC CASSLAGLLSDEQFF
NA NA TRBJ2-1 TRBV5-1 TGCGCCAGCAGCAGGGAGGCCGGGAGCTACAATGAGCAGTTCTTC CASSREAGSYNEQFF
NA NA TRBJ1-4 TRBV19 TGTGCCAGTAGTATAGGAGGAATAATCACAGAAAAACTGTTTTTT CASSIGGIITEKLFF
NA NA TRBJ2-4 TRBV21-1 TGTGCCAGCAGCAAAAGACTAGCGGGACTAACCAAAAACATTCAGTACTTC CASSKRLAGLTKNIQYF
NA NA TRBJ2-3 TRBV5-6 TGTGCCAGCAGCTCTCGGCGCACAGATACGCAGTATTTT CASSSRRTDTQYF
NA TRBD2 TRBJ2-1 TRBV28 TGTGCCAGCAGTTTTAGCCCGGGACTAGCGGGTTCCTACAATGAGCAGTTCTTC CASSFSPGLAGSYNEQFF
NA TRBD1 TRBJ2-4 TRBV5-1 TGCGCCAGCAGCTTGGTGGTAGGAGGGGGACAGGGTCGGTACTTC CASSLVVGGGQGRYF
NA NA TRBJ2-5 TRBV29-1 TGCAGCGCATCAGGACCGAACGGGAAAATAGAGACCCAGTACTTC CSASGPNGKIETQYF
few NA TRBJ1-2 TRBV27 TGTGCCAGCAGTCCGGAGGGGATCTACTATGGCTACACCTTC CASSPEGIYYGYTF
NA NA TRBJ2-2 TRBV19 TGTGCCAGTACGGGCGGGTACGCCACCGGGGAGCTGTTTTTT CASTGGYATGELFF
NA TRBD1 TRBJ2-7 TRBV29-1 TGCAGCGTAACTACGGGACAGGTATCACACCGTTTCTCCTACGAGCAGTACTTC CSVTTGQVSHRFSYEQYF
NA TRBD2 TRBJ2-1 TRBV19 TGTGCCAGTGCAAAGGGAATCTCTAGCGGGAGACGCGAGCAGTTCTTC CASAKGISSGRREQFF
NA NA TRBJ1-2 TRBV18 TGTGCCAGCTCACCAAACGTGGAGGGTGGCTACACCTTC CASSPNVEGGYTF
NA TRBD2 TRBJ2-1 TRBV19 TGTGCCAGTAGTATTGAGACTAGCGGGGGTAATGAGCAGTTCTTC CASSIETSGGNEQFF
NA TRBD2 TRBJ2-3 TRBV11-2 TGTGCCAGCAGAGGACTAGCGGGGGGGACAGATACGCAGTATTTT CASRGLAGGTDTQYF
NA TRBD1 TRBJ2-2 TRBV9 TGTGCCAGCAGCGTAGAGTCAGGGGGCAACACCGGGGAGCTGTTTTTT CASSVESGGNTGELFF
NA NA TRBJ2-7 TRBV18 TGTGCCAGCTCACTCAAAGCGGCAGCCTACGAGCAGTACTTC CASSLKAAAYEQYF
NA NA TRBJ1-5 TRBV13 TGTGCCAGCAGCTTAGGCACAGGGCGAGGTCAGCCCCAGCATTTT CASSLGTGRGQPQHF
once NA TRBJ2-7 TRBV11-2 TGTGCCAGCAGCTTAGCTCTAGGTTCTTACGAGCAGTACTTC CASSLALGSYEQYF
NA NA TRBJ2-7 TRBV11-2 TGTGCCAGCAGCCGAGTGAAGTCCTACGAGCAGTACTTC CASSRVKSYEQYF
NA NA TRBJ2-5 TRBV2 TGTGCCAGCTCGACAGAGACCCAGTACTTC CASSTETQYF
NA TRBD2 TRBJ2-4 TRBV7-9 TGTGCCAGCAGCTCGATGGGAGGGGCGTCCATTCAGTACTTC CASSSMGGASIQYF
once NA TRBJ1-4 TRBV15 TGTGCCACCAGCAGGCTCCCTGGACAGAATGAAAAACTGTTTTTT CATSRLPGQNEKLFF
NA TRBD1 TRBJ2-7 TRBV5-1 TGCGCCAGCAGCGGTGGGACAGGGGATCGCTACGAGCAGTACTTC CASSGGTGDRYEQYF
NA TRBD1 TRBJ2-3 TRBV6-1 TGTGCCAGCAGACAGGGGGCTAGCACAGATACGCAGTATTTT CASRQGASTDTQYF
NA TRBD1 TRBJ2-1 TRBV29-1 TGCAGCGTTTGGGACAGGGGGCTTGGTGAGCAGTTCTTC CSVWDRGLGEQFF
NA TRBD2 TRBJ2-1 TRBV29-1 TGCAGCGTGGCTAGCGGGAGTGGTGAGCAGTTCTTC CSVASGSGEQFF
NA TRBD2 TRBJ2-1 TRBV5-1 TGCGCCAGCAGCTTGACTAGCGGAGGCAATGAGCAGTTCTTC CASSLTSGGNEQFF
NA NA TRBJ2-1 TRBV9 TGTGCCAGCAGCCCCCGTGATCGGGATGAGCAGTTCTTC CASSPRDRDEQFF
NA NA TRBJ1-2 TRBV28 TGTGCCAGCAGTACAGCACAGGGTATGGGATATGGCTACACCTTC CASSTAQGMGYGYTF
NA TRBD2 TRBJ2-7 TRBV5-4 TGTGCCAGCAGCGCCTCGGGGACTAGGTCCTACGAGCAGTACTTC CASSASGTRSYEQYF
NA NA TRBJ2-1 TRBV15 TGTGCCACCAGCAGAGAAGGTGGTCTTAAGGCGTTCTTC CATSREGGLKAFF
NA TRBD1 TRBJ2-5 TRBV5-4 TGTGCCAGCAGCTTGGGGGGACAGGGATCCGAGACCCAGTACTTC CASSLGGQGSETQYF
NA TRBD1 TRBJ1-2 TRBV7-8 TGTGCCAGCAGCTTGCGGTGGGACAGGGGGAACTATGGCTACACCTTC CASSLRWDRGNYGYTF
NA TRBD1 TRBJ2-2 TRBV18 TGTGCCAGCTCACCACCGAACCCCGACAGGGACACCGGGGAGCTGTTTTTT CASSPPNPDRDTGELFF
NA NA TRBJ2-3 TRBV9 TGTGCCAGCAGCCACCAGGTAACGGAATACCCAGATACGCAGTATTTT CASSHQVTEYPDTQYF
NA NA TRBJ1-4 TRBV6-5 TGTGCCAGCAGTTACGCGGACAGAGCGGGGGGAAAACTGTTTTTT CASSYADRAGGKLFF
NA NA TRBJ2-7 TRBV25-1 TGTGCCAGCAGGGACCCCGCCTACGAGCAGTACTTC CASRDPAYEQYF
NA TRBD1 TRBJ1-3 TRBV11-3 TGTGCCAGCAGCCCAGGACAGGGGCAAGGAAACACCATATATTTT CASSPGQGQGNTIYF